The entry that follows covers one TCR beta chain sequence. Its cognate antigen has yet to be identified. Base quality data are lacking; no much larger clone is found one base away. After removal of 3 bases from V and 2 bases from J, the junction retains 4 bases not matched to a gene. As encoded in the germline V gene, CDR1 is SGHRS while CDR2 is YFSETQ. From cysteine to phenylalanine, the CDR3 is 16 amino acids long. The read is trimmed to its CDR3 DNA, 48 bases read in frame from base 1. The data stem from a study of blood T cell repertoires in COVID-19 (dated by TCRdb to about 2020). Study-wide context: Collaborator samples came from the United States, Italy and Spain and covered acute and convalescent phases of COVID-19. The prospective study material was composed of cDNA or gDNA derived from T cells, B-cell-depleted T cells, or PBMCs. Deeply sampled blood TCRbeta repertoires from subjects exposed to, actively infected with, or recovered from COVID-19 were included in the dataset. The repertoires were released in a freely available public database meant as a resource for research on the immune response to SARS-CoV-2. Samples were obtained from the ongoing ImmuneRACE study (first 160 participants) and from 1,254 subjects provided by 6 global collaborators. The sample metadata nearly always contained a de-identified subject ID, COVID-19 status, age in years and sex. Where HLA class I and class II types were available, the types were taken from metadata supplied by the sample provider, not from assay-based typing.

Here is what the overall study found, with its caveats: The quantity of clinical and demographic metadata differed by source and by participant and was supplied without curation.

TCRbeta CDR3 regions were amplified from genomic DNA using the immunoSEQ Assay, a bias-controlled multiplex PCR. The study's own analysis went as follows. The number of nucleated cells in each sample was estimated by amplification of reference gene primers within the assay. To quantify the absolute abundance of each unique TCRbeta CDR3 rearrangement, sequence reads were collapsed and filtered. For each sample, productive Simpson clonality was calculated as the square root of Simpson's diversity index across productive rearrangements. As stored in TCRdb, this immuneACCESS dataset retains in-frame rearrangements with V and J assigned. A fraction of the clones does not appear; measured against another copy, unresolved V genes explain less than half of the discrepancy, and the remainder lacks a known reason. V and J calls and clone size are as listed in that table; D and trimming were resolved from the DNA. Here the sample has about 300,000 clones; over 75% occur a single time. Of the sample, about 6.8% is held by the ten largest clones.

In Seattle, one collaborating source enrolled patients while the infection was active and tracked those patients longitudinally over the course of disease. Whole blood was collected in K2EDTA tubes by collaborating institutions according to the institutions' own protocols. Collaborator samples were shipped for TCRbeta analysis as frozen whole blood, isolated PBMCs, or DNA extracted from either sample type. This sequence was found in a woman between 25 and 40 years old with COVID-19, enrolled during active disease. This chain is built from TRBV5-1 and TRBJ2-7; the central 14 bases match TRBD2. Sequencing was done on a sample of peripheral blood. The CDR3 region has the sequence CASSSPTSGRAYEQYF. The DNA sequence follows: TGCGCCAGCAGCTCCCCGACTAGCGGGAGGGCCTACGAGCAGTACTTC. Supplemented by the reference TRBV5-1 and TRBJ2-7 proteins around the CDR3, the complete variable domain is KAGVTQTPRYLIKTRGQQVTLSCSPISGHRSVSWYQQTPGQGLQFLFEYFSETQRNKGNFPGRFSGRQFSNSRSEMNVSTLELGDSALYLCASSSPTSGRAYEQYFGPGTRLTVT.